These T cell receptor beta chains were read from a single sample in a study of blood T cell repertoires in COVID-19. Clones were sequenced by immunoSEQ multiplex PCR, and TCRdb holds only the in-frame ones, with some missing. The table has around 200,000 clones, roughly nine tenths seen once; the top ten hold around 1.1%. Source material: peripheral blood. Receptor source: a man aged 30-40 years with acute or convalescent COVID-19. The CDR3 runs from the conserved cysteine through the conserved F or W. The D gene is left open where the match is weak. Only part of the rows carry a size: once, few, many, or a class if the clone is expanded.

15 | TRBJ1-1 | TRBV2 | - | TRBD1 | CASAPIRTGNTEAFF | TGTGCCAGCGCCCCAATCCGGACAGGGAACACTGAAGCTTTCTTT
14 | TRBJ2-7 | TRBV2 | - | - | CASSFARGGNEQYF | TGTGCCAGCAGTTTCGCGAGAGGAGGAAACGAGCAGTACTTC
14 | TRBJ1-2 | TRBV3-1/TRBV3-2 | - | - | CASSGSTTANGYTF | TGTGCCAGCAGCGGGTCGACCACAGCTAATGGCTACACCTTC
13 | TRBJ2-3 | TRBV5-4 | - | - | CAALRAGTDTQYF | TGTGCCGCACTAAGGGCGGGAACAGATACGCAGTATTTT
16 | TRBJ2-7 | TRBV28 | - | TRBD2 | CASSSGLAGGPYEQYF | TGTGCCAGCAGTTCAGGACTAGCGGGAGGACCCTACGAGCAGTACTTC
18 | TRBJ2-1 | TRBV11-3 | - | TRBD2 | CASSLGLAGGNRYNEQFF | TGTGCCAGCAGCTTAGGACTAGCGGGAGGGAATCGCTACAATGAGCAGTTCTTC
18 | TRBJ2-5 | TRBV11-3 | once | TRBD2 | CASRIGTSGRRGQETQYF | TGTGCCAGCAGAATAGGGACTAGCGGGAGGAGGGGCCAAGAGACCCAGTACTTC
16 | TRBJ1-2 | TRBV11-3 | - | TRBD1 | CASSKQGIGTGYGYTF | TGTGCCAGCAGCAAACAGGGGATCGGGACGGGTTATGGCTACACCTTC
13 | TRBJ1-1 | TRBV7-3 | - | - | CASAGRRDTEAFF | TGTGCCAGCGCTGGTCGGAGGGACACTGAAGCTTTCTTT
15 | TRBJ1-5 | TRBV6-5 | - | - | CASRPAQYSNQPQHF | TGTGCCAGCAGACCAGCGCAATATAGCAATCAGCCCCAGCATTTT
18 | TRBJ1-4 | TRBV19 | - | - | CASSIEGRRLATNEKLFF | TGTGCCAGTAGTATAGAGGGGCGCAGACTTGCAACTAATGAAAAACTGTTTTTT
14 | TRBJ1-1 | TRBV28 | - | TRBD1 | CASTRDRVGTEAFF | TGTGCCAGCACGCGGGACAGGGTGGGGACTGAAGCTTTCTTT
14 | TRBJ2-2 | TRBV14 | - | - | CASSSQGGAGELFF | TGTGCCAGCAGCTCACAGGGCGGCGCCGGGGAGCTGTTTTTT
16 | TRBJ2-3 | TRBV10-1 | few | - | CASSESRAAFTDTQYF | TGCGCCAGCAGTGAGTCGAGAGCGGCGTTCACAGATACGCAGTATTTT
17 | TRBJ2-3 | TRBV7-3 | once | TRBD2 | CASSLTRVSGNTDTQYF | TGTGCCAGCAGCTTAACGAGGGTTAGCGGGAACACAGATACGCAGTATTTT
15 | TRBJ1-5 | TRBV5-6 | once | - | CASSLGQGRNQPQHF | TGTGCCAGCAGCTTGGGCCAGGGGCGCAATCAGCCCCAGCATTTT
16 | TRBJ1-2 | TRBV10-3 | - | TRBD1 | CAISEFETGASSGYTF | TGTGCCATCAGTGAGTTTGAGACAGGGGCGTCTAGTGGCTACACCTTC
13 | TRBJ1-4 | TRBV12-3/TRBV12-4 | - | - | CASSLGREEKLFF | TGTGCCAGCAGTCTCGGGAGGGAGGAAAAACTGTTTTTT
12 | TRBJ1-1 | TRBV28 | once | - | CASSSQTSVTFF | TGTGCCAGCAGTTCACAGACAAGTGTGACTTTCTTT